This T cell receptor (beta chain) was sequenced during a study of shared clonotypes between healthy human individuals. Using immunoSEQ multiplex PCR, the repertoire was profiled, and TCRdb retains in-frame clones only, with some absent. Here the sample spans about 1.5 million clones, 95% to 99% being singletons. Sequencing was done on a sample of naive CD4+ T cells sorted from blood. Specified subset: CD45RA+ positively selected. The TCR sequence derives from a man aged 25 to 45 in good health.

Written as DNA, the CDR3 is TGTGCCAGCAGCCAAGTTAGCCGGGCGGATAGTCTTTATGGCTACACCTTC. Translating gives CASSQVSRADSLYGYTF. The V and J genes are TRBV4-2 and TRBJ1-2; D call uncertain. There are 17 residues in the CDR3. Germline CDR1 and CDR2: LGHNA and YNFKEQ. Deletions cut 1 base from V and 5 bases from J, with 20 bases between.